This T cell receptor beta chain derives from a study of Ad26.COV2.S vaccination and SARS-CoV-2 variants. Study summary: Donor was in the COV1001 Ad26.COV2.S trial arm. The study gave Ad26.COV2.S intramuscularly, once or twice 56 days apart.

The data were produced by immunoSEQ multiplex PCR, yet TCRdb's version contains in-frame clones alone and is incomplete. The table includes 200,000 to 300,000 clones, over 75% detected once. The germline gives CDR1 MNHEY, CDR2 SMNVEV (reference sequence). The CDR3 is 12 residues long. The V and J ends lost 8 bases and 2 bases respectively, with 10 bases between them. Treatment specified: 15 to 20 received Ad26.COV2.S at low or high dose, single or two shots; 5 received placebo; per-sample allocation not given. Vaccine and placebo recipients were sampled on day 63 after the first injection. A Boston adult aged 18-55 years was the donor. Participants' vaccine, an Ad26 vector, delivered Wuhan-strain SARS-CoV-2 spike.

The rearrangement uses TRBV27 and TRBJ2-7; TRBD1 or TRBD2 may be the D gene (5 bases each). The input for sequencing was peripheral blood, taken in a trial of Ad26.COV2.S vaccine versus placebo. The receptor's source is a person aged 18-65 years who received the Ad26.COV2.S COVID-19 vaccine or a placebo. The DNA for the CDR3 is TGTGCCAGCGGTCAGGGACCCTACGAGCAGTACTTC. Translation: CASGQGPYEQYF.